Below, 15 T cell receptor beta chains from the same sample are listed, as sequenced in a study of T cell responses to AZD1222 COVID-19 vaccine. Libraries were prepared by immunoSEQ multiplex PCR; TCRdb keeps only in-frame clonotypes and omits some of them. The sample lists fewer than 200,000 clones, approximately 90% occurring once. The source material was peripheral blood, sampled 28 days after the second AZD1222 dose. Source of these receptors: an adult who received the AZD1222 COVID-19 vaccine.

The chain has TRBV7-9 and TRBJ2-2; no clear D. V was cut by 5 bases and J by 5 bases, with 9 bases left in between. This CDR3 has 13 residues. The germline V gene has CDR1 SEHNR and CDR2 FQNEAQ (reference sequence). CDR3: CASSPRYTGELFF. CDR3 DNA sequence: TGTGCCAGCAGCCCTAGATATACCGGGGAGCTGTTTTTT.

The CDR3 nucleotides are TGTGCCAGCAGTTACGACAGTAGTTATGGCTACACCTTC. It yields the protein CASSYDSSYGYTF. The gene calls are TRBV6-5 and TRBJ1-2; TRBD1 might be the D (5 bases). Germline V CDR1 and CDR2: MNHEY, SVGAGI. The V end was cut by 2 bases, the J end by 5 bases, with 9 bases between. The length of the CDR3 is 13 residues.

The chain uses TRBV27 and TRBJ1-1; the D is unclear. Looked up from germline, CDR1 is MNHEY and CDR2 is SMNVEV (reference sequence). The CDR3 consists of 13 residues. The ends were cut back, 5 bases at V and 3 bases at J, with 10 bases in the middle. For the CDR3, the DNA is TGTGCCAGCAGTCCCCCTGGGGACACTGAAGCTTTCTTT. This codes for CASSPPGDTEAFF.

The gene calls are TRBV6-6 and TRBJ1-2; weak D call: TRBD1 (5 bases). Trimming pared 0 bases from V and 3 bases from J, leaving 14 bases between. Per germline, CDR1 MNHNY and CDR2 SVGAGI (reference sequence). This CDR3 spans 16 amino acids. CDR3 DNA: TGTGCCAGCAGTTACTCACGGGGGAGTTTGGACTATGGCTACACCTTC. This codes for CASSYSRGSLDYGYTF.

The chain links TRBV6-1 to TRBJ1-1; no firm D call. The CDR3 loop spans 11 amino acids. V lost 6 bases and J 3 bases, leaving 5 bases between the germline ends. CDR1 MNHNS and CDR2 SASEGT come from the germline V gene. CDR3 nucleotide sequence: TGTGCCAGCAGAGAGCACACTGAAGCTTTCTTT. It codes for CASREHTEAFF.

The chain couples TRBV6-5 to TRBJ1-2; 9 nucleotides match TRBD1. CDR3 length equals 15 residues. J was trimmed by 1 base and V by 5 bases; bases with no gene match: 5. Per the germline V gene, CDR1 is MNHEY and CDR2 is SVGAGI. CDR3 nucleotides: TGTGCCAGCAGTCGACGACAGGGGGTTAACTATGGCTACACCTTC. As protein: CASSRRQGVNYGYTF.

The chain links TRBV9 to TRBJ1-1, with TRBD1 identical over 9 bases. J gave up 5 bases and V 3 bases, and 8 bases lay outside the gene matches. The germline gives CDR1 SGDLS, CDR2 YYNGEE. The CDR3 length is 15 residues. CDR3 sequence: CASSGTQGARTEAFF. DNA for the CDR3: TGTGCCAGCAGCGGAACACAGGGGGCTCGAACTGAAGCTTTCTTT.

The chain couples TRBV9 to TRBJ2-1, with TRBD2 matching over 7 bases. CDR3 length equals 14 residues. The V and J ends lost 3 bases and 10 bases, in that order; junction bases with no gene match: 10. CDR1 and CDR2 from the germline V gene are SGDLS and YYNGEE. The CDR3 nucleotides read TGTGCCAGCAGCGCCCCTAGCGGAGGACGGGAGCAGTTCTTC. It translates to CASSAPSGGREQFF.

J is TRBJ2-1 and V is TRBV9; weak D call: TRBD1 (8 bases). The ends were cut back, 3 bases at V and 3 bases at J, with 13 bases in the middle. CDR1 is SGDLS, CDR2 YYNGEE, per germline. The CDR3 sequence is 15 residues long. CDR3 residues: CASSAGGQDYNEQFF. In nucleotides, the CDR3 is TGTGCCAGCAGCGCGGGGGGACAGGACTACAATGAGCAGTTCTTC.

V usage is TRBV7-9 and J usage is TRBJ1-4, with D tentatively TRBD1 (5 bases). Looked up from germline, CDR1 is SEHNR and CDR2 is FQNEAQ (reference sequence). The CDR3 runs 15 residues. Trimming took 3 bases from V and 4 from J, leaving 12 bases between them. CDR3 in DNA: TGTGCCAGCAGCTTTGGTGACAGAGATAATGAAAAACTGTTTTTT. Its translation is CASSFGDRDNEKLFF.

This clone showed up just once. CDR3 DNA: TGTGCCAGCAACGACAGATACAATGAGCAGTTCTTC. Translating gives CASNDRYNEQFF. V usage is TRBV2 and J usage is TRBJ2-1, with D perhaps matching TRBD1 (5 bases). Trimming stripped 7 bases from V and 4 bases from J, with 8 bases between. The length of the CDR3 is 12 residues. From germline, CDR1 is SNHLY and CDR2 FYNNEI.

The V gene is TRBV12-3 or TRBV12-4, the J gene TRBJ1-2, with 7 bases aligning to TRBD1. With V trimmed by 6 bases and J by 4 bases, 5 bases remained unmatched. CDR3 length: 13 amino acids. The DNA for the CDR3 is TGTGCCAGCAGCCTGGGACAGAGCTATGGCTACACCTTC. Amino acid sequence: CASSLGQSYGYTF.

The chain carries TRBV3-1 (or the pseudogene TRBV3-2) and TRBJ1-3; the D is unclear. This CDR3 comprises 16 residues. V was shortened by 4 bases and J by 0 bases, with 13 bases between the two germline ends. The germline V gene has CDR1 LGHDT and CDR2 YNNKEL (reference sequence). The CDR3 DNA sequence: TGTGCCAGCAGCCGACCGGGCCTTACCTCTGGAAACACCATATATTTT. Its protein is CASSRPGLTSGNTIYF.

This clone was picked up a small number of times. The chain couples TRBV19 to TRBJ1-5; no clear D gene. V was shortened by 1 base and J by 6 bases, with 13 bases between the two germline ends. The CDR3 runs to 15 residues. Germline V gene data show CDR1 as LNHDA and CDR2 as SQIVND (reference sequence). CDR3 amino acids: CASSIGGTWSQPQHF. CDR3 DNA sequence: TGTGCCAGTAGTATAGGGGGTACATGGAGTCAGCCCCAGCATTTT. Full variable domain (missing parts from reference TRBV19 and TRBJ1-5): DGGITQSPKYLFRKEGQNVTLSCEQNLNHDAMYWYRQDPGQGLRLIYYSQIVNDFQKGDIAEGYSVSREKKESFPLTVTSAQKNPTAFYLCASSIGGTWSQPQHFGDGTRLSIL.

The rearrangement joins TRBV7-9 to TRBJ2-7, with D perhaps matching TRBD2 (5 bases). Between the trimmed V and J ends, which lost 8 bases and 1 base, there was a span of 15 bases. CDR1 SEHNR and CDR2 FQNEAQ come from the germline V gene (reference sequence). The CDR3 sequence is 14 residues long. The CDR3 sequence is CASRGSGGSYEQYF. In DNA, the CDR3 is TGTGCCAGCCGAGGGTCCGGCGGTTCCTACGAGCAGTACTTC.